A single sample gave rise to the 25 T cell receptor beta chains below, sequenced in a study of blood T cell repertoires in COVID-19. Profiling relied on immunoSEQ multiplex PCR, and the TCRdb table lists in-frame clones only, not all of them. The sample includes 120,000 to 150,000 clones, 87% of them seen just once. Sequencing input: peripheral blood. Receptors originate from a man aged 45-65 years who had recovered from COVID-19.

The V gene is TRBV5-4, the J gene TRBJ1-1; 8 bases are shared with TRBD1. V lost 5 bases, J lost 1 base, and 4 bases stayed unmatched. The CDR3 runs to 14 residues. Germline V gene data show CDR1 as SGHNT and CDR2 as YYREEE (reference sequence). The CDR3 spells CASRADRGNTEAFF. CDR3 DNA: TGTGCCAGCAGGGCTGACAGGGGGAACACTGAAGCTTTCTTT.

The chain carries TRBV11-3 and TRBJ1-1; D gene uncertain. The germline V gene encodes CDR1 SGHNT and CDR2 YENEEA. V lost 0 bases to trimming and J lost 5 bases, with 13 bases between them. The CDR3 consists of 15 residues. This CDR3 reads CASSLEAGVGTEAFF. Here the CDR3 DNA reads TGTGCCAGCAGCTTAGAGGCCGGGGTAGGGACTGAAGCTTTCTTT.

The V gene is TRBV2, the J gene TRBJ2-1; D call uncertain. Germline assignment: CDR1 SNHLY and CDR2 FYNNEI. The CDR3 totals 14 residues. V lost 5 bases and J lost 6, with 14 bases in between. CDR3 bases: TGTGCCAGCAGTTCGCACCCGGTCCCCAATGAGCAGTTCTTC. This gives the protein CASSSHPVPNEQFF.

V usage is TRBV11-3 and J usage is TRBJ2-5, with TRBD1 identical over 8 bases. Germline V gene lookup returns CDR1 SGHNT and CDR2 YENEEA. CDR3 length equals 15 residues. The V gene end was trimmed by 4 bases and the J gene end by 5 bases; junction bases not matched to a gene: 9. The CDR3 loop is CASSSGQGVAETQYF. CDR3 in DNA: TGTGCCAGCAGCTCAGGACAGGGAGTTGCCGAGACCCAGTACTTC.

The chain employs TRBV27 and TRBJ2-1, with 10 bases aligning to TRBD2. The CDR3 has 15 amino acids. V lost 5 bases and J lost 4; bases outside the gene matches: 5. Germline CDR1 is MNHEY and CDR2 is SMNVEV (reference sequence). For the CDR3, the DNA is TGTGCCAGCAGTCGAGCGGGGGGGGTTTACAATGAGCAGTTCTTC. Its translation is CASSRAGGVYNEQFF.

This clone was picked up a small number of times. DNA of the CDR3: TGCGCCAGCAGCCTCGAGGGTTACACAGATACGCAGTATTTT. Protein sequence: CASSLEGYTDTQYF. The chain joins TRBV5-1 to TRBJ2-3; possible D gene TRBD2, 5 bases. Germline V gene data show CDR1 as SGHRS and CDR2 as YFSETQ. The CDR3 sequence is 14 residues long. The V end lost 4 bases, the J end lost 2 bases, and 11 bases lay between the germline ends. Variable domain in full (rest from reference TRBV5-1 and TRBJ2-3): KAGVTQTPRYLIKTRGQQVTLSCSPISGHRSVSWYQQTPGQGLQFLFEYFSETQRNKGNFPGRFSGRQFSNSRSEMNVSTLELGDSALYLCASSLEGYTDTQYFGPGTRLTVL.

V and J are TRBV4-3 and TRBJ2-7; 7 bases map to TRBD1. Germline V CDR1 and CDR2: LGHNA, YSLEER. The V and J ends lost 4 bases and 2 bases, in that order; junction bases with no gene match: 5. This CDR3 is 14 amino acids long. CDR3 loop: CASSPYRGTYEQYF. In nucleotides, the CDR3 is TGCGCCAGCAGCCCTTACAGGGGAACCTACGAGCAGTACTTC.

Only a few counts were recorded for this clone. V gene TRBV7-2 combines with J gene TRBJ2-3, with 8 bases matching TRBD2. This CDR3 is 12 amino acids long. Germline values: CDR1 SGHTA, CDR2 FQGNSA. Unmatched junction bases numbered 2, after V lost 4 bases and J lost 8 bases. For the CDR3, the DNA is TGTGCCAGCAGCTCGGGGGGGGGTACGCAGTATTTT. Translating it yields CASSSGGGTQYF.

The chain uses TRBV19 and TRBJ2-7; 8 nucleotides align to TRBD1. The junction had 12 bases not matched to a gene; V was cut back by 5 bases and J by 6 bases. CDR1 and CDR2 from the germline V gene are LNHDA and SQIVND (reference sequence). The CDR3 totals 15 residues. CDR3 protein: CASSVTGAGSFEQYF. CDR3 nucleotides: TGTGCCAGTAGTGTGACAGGGGCAGGATCTTTCGAGCAGTACTTC.

The chain uses TRBV7-9 and TRBJ2-3; TRBD1 is a possible D gene (6 bases). CDR1 and CDR2 (germline): SEHNR, FQNEAQ (reference sequence). This CDR3 contains 16 residues. The ends were cut back, 0 bases at V and 0 bases at J, with 10 bases in the middle. The CDR3: CASSLAQGMSTDTQYF. The CDR3 DNA reads as TGTGCCAGCAGCTTAGCTCAGGGGATGAGCACAGATACGCAGTATTTT.

The CDR3, as DNA: TGTGCCAGCAGTTACTGGACAGGGGGCATGGACACTGAAGCTTTCTTT. This encodes CASSYWTGGMDTEAFF. The V call is TRBV6-6, the J call TRBJ1-1, with 11 bases identical to TRBD1. The CDR3 has 16 amino acids. Germline values: CDR1 MNHNY, CDR2 SVGAGI (reference sequence). J gave up 3 bases and V 1 base, and 4 bases lay outside the gene matches.

The chain recombines TRBV7-2 with TRBJ1-5; 7 positions agree with TRBD1. This CDR3 is built from 16 residues. Germline V gene data show CDR1 as SGHTA and CDR2 as FQGNSA. V gave up 5 bases and J gave up 5 bases; unmatched junction bases: 12. CDR3 nucleotides: TGTGCCAGCAGCAAAGACCCCCAGGGGGGACATCAGCCCCAGCATTTT. This gives the protein CASSKDPQGGHQPQHF.

The chain carries TRBV5-1 and TRBJ2-3; tentatively, D is TRBD2 (5 bases). Trimming removed 3 bases from V and 6 bases from J, with 23 bases in between. This CDR3 comprises 17 residues. Germline assignment: CDR1 SGHRS and CDR2 YFSETQ. CDR3 DNA sequence: TGCGCCAGCAGCTCCGCCATGTGGCTCCCTCGGGGTGATACGCAGTATTTT. This codes for CASSSAMWLPRGDTQYF.

The chain uses TRBV4-1 and TRBJ1-1; D not resolved. The CDR3 loop spans 14 amino acids. Germline CDR1 and CDR2: MGHRA and YSYEKL. V dropped 1 base and J dropped 4 bases, with 10 bases sitting between them. CDR3 residues: CASSQAQFATEAFF. The CDR3 nucleotides read TGCGCCAGCAGCCAAGCGCAGTTCGCCACTGAAGCTTTCTTT.

There are a few counts of this clone. This chain connects TRBV19 to TRBJ1-5, with 8 bases lining up with TRBD1. J was trimmed by 6 bases and V by 4 bases; bases with no gene match: 2. This CDR3 has 13 residues. Germline CDR1 reads LNHDA; CDR2 reads SQIVND (reference sequence). The CDR3: CASSTDRGQPQHF. CDR3 bases: TGTGCCAGTAGTACTGACAGGGGTCAGCCCCAGCATTTT.

The chain uses TRBV5-1 and TRBJ2-1, with a tentative D call TRBD2 (7 bases). V shed 5 bases and J shed 5 bases, with 8 bases lying between them. Per the germline V gene, CDR1 is SGHRS and CDR2 is YFSETQ. The CDR3 extends over 12 amino acids. The CDR3 reads CASRGGHNEQFF. CDR3 bases: TGCGCCAGCAGGGGGGGGCACAATGAGCAGTTCTTC.

The genes are TRBV30 and TRBJ1-2, with 7 bases fitting TRBD1. J lost 4 bases, V lost 4 bases, and 6 bases had no gene match. Germline CDR1 GTSNPN, CDR2 SVGIG (reference sequence). The CDR3 has 13 residues. The CDR3 protein is CAWTPGGTYGYTF. CDR3 coding DNA: TGTGCCTGGACTCCAGGGGGAACCTATGGCTACACCTTC.

The chain uses TRBV5-8 and TRBJ1-1; 7 bases fit TRBD1. Germline V gene sequence: CDR1 SGHTS, CDR2 YDEGEE. V lost 6 bases, J lost 1 base, and 15 bases stayed unmatched. CDR3 size: 17 residues. The CDR3 sequence is CASTLALSGQTNTEAFF. CDR3 DNA sequence: TGTGCCAGCACCCTGGCTCTATCGGGACAGACGAACACTGAAGCTTTCTTT.

This clone was detected only a few times. The chain combines TRBV7-3 with TRBJ1-6, with D tentatively TRBD1 (6 bases). CDR3 size: 15 residues. Germline V gives CDR1 SGHTA, CDR2 FQGTGA. Trimming cost V 3 bases and J 3 bases, with 9 bases left between them. The chain's CDR3 is CASSLDRSYNSPLHF. DNA of the CDR3: TGTGCCAGCAGCTTGGACAGAAGCTATAATTCACCCCTCCACTTT. The whole variable domain, filled in from reference TRBV7-3 and TRBJ1-6, reads GAGVSQTPSNKVTEKGKYVELRCDPISGHTALYWYRQSLGQGPEFLIYFQGTGAADDSGLPNDRFFAVRPEGSVSTLKIQRTERGDSAVYLCASSLDRSYNSPLHFGNGTRLTVT.

This clone has ten or more counts. This rearrangement joins TRBV4-3 to TRBJ2-2; tentative D call: TRBD2 (7 bases). Trimming took 0 bases from V and 7 from J, leaving 15 bases between them. CDR1 and CDR2 from the germline V gene are LGHNA and YSLEER. This CDR3 region has 16 residues. The CDR3 loop reads CASSQDSGGYNGELFF. The CDR3 DNA reads as TGCGCCAGCAGCCAAGATTCGGGGGGCTATAACGGGGAGCTGTTTTTT.

The CDR3: CASSSSGEMYEQYF. As DNA, the CDR3 is TGTGCCAGCAGCTCGAGCGGGGAGATGTACGAGCAGTACTTC. J is TRBJ2-7 and V is TRBV5-6; 7 positions agree with TRBD2. Per germline, CDR1 SGHDT and CDR2 YYEEEE. Trimming took 3 bases from V and 4 from J; bases not matched to a gene: 7. The CDR3 consists of 14 residues.

CDR3 DNA: TGTGCCAGCAGCCGCTCAGGGGCCCGAGGAGCTTTCTTT. It specifies CASSRSGARGAFF. V gene TRBV6-2 or TRBV6-3 combines with J gene TRBJ1-1; possibly TRBD1 for D (6 bases). CDR1 and CDR2 (germline): MNHEY, SVGEGT. Trimming cost V 6 bases and J 10 bases, with 18 bases left between them. This CDR3 has 13 amino acids.

The V call is TRBV10-3, the J call TRBJ2-3; D remains unclear. CDR1 is ENHRY, CDR2 SYGVKD, per germline. Trimming took 3 bases from V and 3 from J, leaving 10 bases between them. The CDR3 loop spans 14 amino acids. CDR3 sequence: CAISEIGQTDTQYF. In DNA form, the CDR3 reads TGTGCCATCAGTGAAATTGGGCAGACAGATACGCAGTATTTT.

This sequence joins TRBV9 and TRBJ2-3; 11 bases line up with TRBD2. CDR1 is SGDLS and CDR2 is YYNGEE in the germline V gene. The CDR3 has 16 amino acids. The V and J ends lost 3 bases and 4 bases, in that order; junction bases with no gene match: 7. CDR3 residues: CASSARLAGTADTQYF. The CDR3 region has the DNA TGTGCCAGCAGCGCAAGACTAGCGGGGACTGCAGATACGCAGTATTTT.

This sequence joins TRBV4-1 and TRBJ1-4; 9 bases line up with TRBD1. CDR3 length: 16 residues. V shed 1 base, J shed 7 bases, and the junction held 7 bases outside the gene matches. Per germline, CDR1 MGHRA and CDR2 YSYEKL. In DNA form, the CDR3 reads TGCGCCAGCAGCCAAGCTCCGGGACAGGGAGGTGAAAAACTGTTTTTT. Translation gives CASSQAPGQGGEKLFF.